Listed below are T cell receptor beta chains from one sample, sequenced in a study of CD8 T cells in Susac syndrome. TCRdb re-derived calls from the immunoSEQ multiplex PCR reads in MiXCR, one entry per CDR3 protein. Here the sample spans a few hundred thousand distinct CDR3 sequences, 65% to 90% being singletons. The sample comprised CD8+ T cells from PBMCs. These receptors all stem from a human donor with multiple sclerosis. Each CDR3 is given with its conserved first and last residue. D genes are given only for firm matches. Size is omitted from some rows. Given values are once, few, many or a class for expanded clones.

J,size,D,V,CDR3,DNA
TRBJ2-7,.,.,TRBV20-1,CSTSLANRGEQYF,TGCAGTACCTCGTTAGCCAACCGGGGGGAGCAGTACTTC
TRBJ2-7,.,TRBD1,TRBV28,CASSSQTGVGDEQYF,TGTGCCAGCAGTTCCCAGACAGGGGTGGGGGACGAGCAGTACTTC
TRBJ2-1,.,TRBD2,TRBV19,CASSTGLAGVYNEQFF,TGTGCCAGTAGTACGGGTTTAGCGGGAGTTTACAATGAGCAGTTCTTC
TRBJ2-7,.,.,TRBV27,CASRSSPTGTYEQYF,TGTGCCAGCAGATCCTCTCCCACGGGGACTTACGAGCAGTACTTC
TRBJ2-1,.,.,TRBV21-1,CASFPSRLPPYNEQFF,TGTGCCAGCTTCCCGAGTAGGCTTCCTCCCTACAATGAGCAGTTCTTC
TRBJ1-1,.,.,TRBV30,CAWNSGDGTEAFF,TGTGCCTGGAACTCGGGAGACGGCACTGAAGCTTTCTTT
TRBJ2-7,few,TRBD2,TRBV6-6,CASSFLAGELSYEQYF,TGTGCCAGCAGCTTTCTAGCGGGAGAGCTCTCCTACGAGCAGTACTTC
TRBJ2-1,.,TRBD2,TRBV7-3,CASSPGTSKDNEQFF,TGTGCCAGCAGCCCCGGGACTAGCAAAGACAATGAGCAGTTCTTC
TRBJ1-1,.,.,TRBV13,CASRLQGYTEAFF,TGTGCCAGCCGATTACAGGGTTACACTGAAGCTTTCTTT
TRBJ1-1,.,.,TRBV28,CASREHDRRRFMNTEAFF,TGTGCCAGCAGGGAACACGACAGGAGGAGGTTCATGAACACTGAAGCTTTCTTT
TRBJ2-7,.,.,TRBV12-3/TRBV12-4,CASSLYRDYEQYF,TGTGCCAGCAGTTTATACAGGGACTACGAGCAGTACTTC
TRBJ2-3,.,.,TRBV20-1,CSAISDRALTRTDTQYF,TGCAGTGCTATTTCCGACCGGGCCCTGACCCGCACAGATACGCAGTATTTT
TRBJ1-1,.,TRBD1,TRBV20-1,CSARKRGQWDGTEAFF,TGCAGTGCTAGAAAAAGGGGGCAATGGGATGGCACTGAAGCTTTCTTT
TRBJ2-3,.,.,TRBV5-5,CASSLRADSLASDTQYF,TGTGCCAGCAGCTTAAGGGCCGATAGTCTAGCTTCAGATACGCAGTATTTT